This TCR beta chain was recovered during a study of cytomegalovirus exposure and HLA in healthy donors. General study points: Earlier analysis found most TCR beta V segments productive about 87% or about 30% of the time. A missense variant in DCLRE1C was later tied to TCR beta V- and J-gene trimming. Presence/absence analysis assumed near-uniform sequencing depth across donors.

Each donor was healthy, and each was a bone marrow donor. The CDR3 has 15 residues. The V gene end was trimmed by 0 bases and the J gene end by 4 bases; junction bases not matched to a gene: 4. CDR1 MNHEY and CDR2 SVGAGI come from the germline V gene. 60 Vbeta and 13 Jbeta primers were used in PCR. Measured with immunoSEQ multiplex PCR; TCRdb has only the in-frame clones, and not every one. The sample holds approximately 38,000 clones; about 66% are singletons and the top ten take 15% to 20%. A note on this clone: Its antigen is unknown.

The source material was PBMCs. The rearrangement joins TRBV6-5 to TRBJ2-3; 7 bases are shared with TRBD1. The receptor's source is a man in his forties or fifties in good health and CMV-seropositive. The CDR3 reads CASSYSKGASDTQYF. DNA of the CDR3: TGTGCCAGCAGTTACTCGAAGGGGGCATCAGATACGCAGTATTTT.